This TCR beta chain comes out of a study of patients and donors after allogeneic stem cell transplantation. TCRdb reanalysed the RT-PCR reads using MiXCR and keeps one entry per CDR3 protein. The table has about 110,000 distinct CDR3 sequences, around 38% seen once; the top ten hold roughly 27%. The CDR3 spans 14 residues. With V trimmed by 6 bases and J by 3 bases, 3 bases remained unmatched. The TCR comes from a human donor who was either an allogeneic HSCT recipient or a stem cell or donor lymphocyte infusion donor (not recorded which). It is not recorded whose cells these are; they may come from a transplant donor. The chain is built from TRBV12-3 or TRBV12-4 and TRBJ1-3; TRBD1 aligns across 9 bases. Input material: blood, either unsorted or a sorted T cell fraction (not recorded which). The CDR3 loop reads CASSPTGGGNTIYF. CDR3 in DNA: TGTGCCAGCAGCCCGACAGGGGGTGGAAACACCATATATTTT.